These 9 T cell receptor beta chains originate from one sample sequenced in a study of blood T cell repertoires in COVID-19. Data came from immunoSEQ multiplex PCR; TCRdb stores just in-frame clones and leaves some out. The sample lists 200,000 or so clones, 75% to 90% occurring once. Specimen: peripheral blood. Source of these receptors: a human donor with active or convalescent COVID-19. The donor label of this sample is uncertain.

The chain joins TRBV28 to TRBJ2-7; TRBD1 matches 10 bases. V gave up 5 bases and J gave up 0 bases; unmatched junction bases: 4. The length of the CDR3 is 15 residues. Germline V gene sequence: CDR1 MDHEN, CDR2 SYDVKM. CDR3 bases: TGTGCCAGCAGTCACGGGACAGGGGACTCCTACGAGCAGTACTTC. Translated: CASSHGTGDSYEQYF. Variable domain in full (rest from reference TRBV28 and TRBJ2-7): DVKVTQSSRYLVKRTGEKVFLECVQDMDHENMFWYRQDPGLGLRLIYFSYDVKMKEKGDIPEGYSVSREKKERFSLILESASTNQTSMYLCASSHGTGDSYEQYFGPGTRLTVT.

This chain uses TRBV7-2 with TRBJ1-3; D is unclear. The CDR3 is 12 amino acids. From germline, CDR1 is SGHTA and CDR2 FQGNSA. The V gene lost 2 bases and the J gene lost 4 bases, with 3 bases spanning the gap. DNA for the CDR3: TGTGCCAGCAGCTTATTAGGAAACACCATATATTTT. Its translation is CASSLLGNTIYF.

The genes are TRBV6-2 or TRBV6-3 and TRBJ2-2; 8 nucleotides align to TRBD2. Trimming removed 5 bases from V and 0 bases from J; junction bases left unmatched: 5. This CDR3 is 16 amino acids long. In germline, CDR1 is MNHEY, CDR2 SVGEGT. The DNA of the CDR3 is TGTGCCAGCAGTCGTAGCGGGACCACGAACACCGGGGAGCTGTTTTTT. Residues: CASSRSGTTNTGELFF.

V and J are TRBV7-2 and TRBJ1-5; TRBD1 aligns across 8 bases. The V gene's germline CDR1 is SGHTA and CDR2 FQGNSA. CDR3 length: 15 amino acids. After removal of 5 bases from V and 2 bases from J, the junction contained 5 bases not matched to a gene. The CDR3 region has the DNA TGTGCCAGCAGCCCGGGACAGGCAGGCAATCAGCCCCAGCATTTT. Translating gives CASSPGQAGNQPQHF.

This clone was observed a handful of times. This chain links TRBV19 with TRBJ2-3, with TRBD1 matching 9 bases. Germline V gene data show CDR1 as LNHDA and CDR2 as SQIVND (reference sequence). The junction had 10 bases not matched to a gene; V was cut back by 3 bases and J by 6 bases. The length of the CDR3 is 16 residues. This CDR3 reads CASSIRGQGSADTQYF. For the CDR3, the DNA is TGTGCCAGTAGTATCAGGGGACAGGGATCCGCGGATACGCAGTATTTT.

The chain links TRBV5-1 to TRBJ1-2; D gene uncertain. V lost 0 bases to trimming and J lost 6 bases, with 12 bases between them. From germline, CDR1 is SGHRS and CDR2 YFSETQ. There are 14 residues in the CDR3. The CDR3 sequence is CASSLALRVNGYTF. As DNA, the CDR3 is TGCGCCAGCAGCTTGGCCCTGAGGGTAAATGGCTACACCTTC.

The chain recombines TRBV25-1 with TRBJ2-1; 10 positions agree with TRBD2. The CDR3 contains 17 residues. CDR1 and CDR2 (germline): MGHDK, SYGVNS. With V trimmed by 2 bases and J by 7 bases, 11 bases remained unmatched. CDR3 sequence reads: CASSEGGEREGLNEQFF. The CDR3 DNA follows: TGTGCCAGCAGTGAAGGAGGGGAGCGGGAGGGCTTAAATGAGCAGTTCTTC.

This sequence joins TRBV28 and TRBJ2-1; 11 nucleotides line up with TRBD2. This CDR3 spans 18 amino acids. The V gene end was trimmed by 6 bases and the J gene end by 5 bases; junction bases not matched to a gene: 15. Germline CDR1 and CDR2: MDHEN and SYDVKM. CDR3 sequence: CASRNLGLSGGAHNEQFF. As DNA, the CDR3 is TGTGCCAGCAGGAATCTGGGGCTTAGCGGGGGGGCCCACAATGAGCAGTTCTTC. The full variable domain, its missing parts supplied by reference TRBV28 and TRBJ2-1, is DVKVTQSSRYLVKRTGEKVFLECVQDMDHENMFWYRQDPGLGLRLIYFSYDVKMKEKGDIPEGYSVSREKKERFSLILESASTNQTSMYLCASRNLGLSGGAHNEQFFGPGTRLTVL.

The V and J genes are TRBV18 and TRBJ1-5; D perhaps matches TRBD1 (5 bases). Trimming pared 2 bases from V and 2 bases from J, leaving 7 bases between. This CDR3 contains 14 residues. CDR1 is KGHSH, CDR2 LQKENI, per germline. CDR3 nucleotides: TGTGCCAGCTCACCAGGGGGGGGCAATCAGCCCCAGCATTTT. Protein product: CASSPGGGNQPQHF.